These T cell receptor beta chains were read from a single sample in a study of blood T cell repertoires in COVID-19. This table comes from immunoSEQ multiplex PCR, and its TCRdb copy is limited to in-frame clones, with some not included. This repertoire shows roughly 28,000 clones, 89% found once; its top ten account for around 48%. The sequenced material came from peripheral blood. Source of these receptors: a human donor with acute or convalescent COVID-19. The donor label of this sample is uncertain. Each CDR3 is given with its conserved first and last residue. A D gene is named only where the DNA matches it firmly. Size is stated for part of the rows, as once, few or many counts, or as a class when the clone is expanded.

v_gene,j_gene,abundance,d_gene,CDR3nt,CDR3aa
TRBV4-1,TRBJ1-5,once,TRBD1,TGCGCCAGCAGCCAAGGAGGACAGGGTGCCCTCAATCAGCCCCAGCATTTT,CASSQGGQGALNQPQHF
TRBV6-4,TRBJ2-3,few,TRBD1,TGTGCCAGCAGTGCCACAGGGGGACCAGATACGCAGTATTTT,CASSATGGPDTQYF
TRBV11-3,TRBJ1-1,.,TRBD1,TGTGCCAGCAGAAACACAGGGGTGGTCTTT,CASRNTGVVF
TRBV19,TRBJ2-2,.,.,TGTGCCAGTAGTACCCGCAGAACTACACCACTCGGGGAGCTGTTTTTT,CASSTRRTTPLGELFF
TRBV6-6,TRBJ1-1,.,TRBD1,TGTGCCAGCAGGGCGGGACAGCCGAACACTGAAGCTTTCTTT,CASRAGQPNTEAFF
TRBV7-2,TRBJ1-2,.,.,TGTGCCAGCAGCTTTGGGGAGCTGAGGATCTACACCTTC,CASSFGELRIYTF
TRBV11-3,TRBJ2-1,once,TRBD1,TGTGCCAGCAGCCCAGGGACAGGGATTTTAAATGAGCAGTTCTTC,CASSPGTGILNEQFF
TRBV14,TRBJ1-1,.,.,TGTGCCAGCAGTCCCCTGGACAGGAACACTGAAGCTTTCTTT,CASSPLDRNTEAFF
TRBV5-1,TRBJ1-5,.,.,TGCGCCAGCAGCTTGGGAGTCCAGGGGATCCAGCCCCAGCATTTT,CASSLGVQGIQPQHF
TRBV7-3,TRBJ1-2,.,.,TGTGCCAGCAGCGAAACAGGGAACTATGGCTACACCTTC,CASSETGNYGYTF
TRBV2,TRBJ1-5,.,.,TGTGCCAGCAACCGGGAGGGGTTAAGCAATCAGCCCCAGCATTTT,CASNREGLSNQPQHF
TRBV11-3,TRBJ2-1,once,TRBD2,TGTGCCAGCAGCTTTTTCGTTGGGGGCGGGAGGGGTAATGAGCAGTTCTTC,CASSFFVGGGRGNEQFF
TRBV14,TRBJ1-1,.,.,TGTGCCAGCAGCCAAAAATCGGCTCCAGGCGCTGAAGCTTTCTTT,CASSQKSAPGAEAFF
TRBV18,TRBJ2-7,.,.,TGTGCCAGCTCACCAGGACAGTTAAGCTCCTACGAGCAGTACTTC,CASSPGQLSSYEQYF
TRBV1,TRBJ1-4,once,.,TGCACCAGCAGCCAAGACTTTACCCGGGACAGGGGCACAACTAATGAAAAACTGTTTTTT,CTSSQDFTRDRGTTNEKLFF
TRBV7-2,TRBJ1-1,.,.,TGTGCCAGCAGCTTACAAGGGGCAAGGGGGACTGAAGCTTTCTTT,CASSLQGARGTEAFF
TRBV18,TRBJ2-7,once,TRBD1,TGTGCCAGCTCACCACCGGGGCGACAGGGGAAGTACTTC,CASSPPGRQGKYF
TRBV28,TRBJ2-5,.,TRBD1,TGTGCCACCAATTCATACAGGGGAAGTCAGACCCAGTACTTC,CATNSYRGSQTQYF
TRBV6-1,TRBJ1-5,.,.,TGTGCCAGCAGTGAAACTCCAGGGTTTGGTCAGCCCCAGCATTTT,CASSETPGFGQPQHF
TRBV24-1,TRBJ1-4,.,.,TGTGCCACCAGTGAATCAACGGGACAAATTAATGAAAAACTGTTTTTT,CATSESTGQINEKLFF
TRBV19,TRBJ2-2,.,TRBD2,TGTGCCAGTAGTATAACTAGCGGGAGAGGGATGACCGGGGAGCTGTTTTTT,CASSITSGRGMTGELFF
TRBV5-1,TRBJ2-5,.,.,TGCGCCAGCAGCTCGATATATCAACAGGGTTCGGGAGAGACCCAGTACTTC,CASSSIYQQGSGETQYF
TRBV9,TRBJ2-5,.,.,TGTGCCAGCAGCGCAAAACTACAAGAGACCCAGTACTTC,CASSAKLQETQYF
TRBV6-1,TRBJ2-7,.,.,TGTGCCAGCAGTGAAAGCGTCGACTACGAGCAGTACTTC,CASSESVDYEQYF
TRBV29-1,TRBJ1-4,once,.,TGCAGCGTTGAATCAGGGGTGGGTGAAAAACTGTTTTTT,CSVESGVGEKLFF
TRBV9,TRBJ2-5,.,TRBD1,TGTGCCAGCAGCGTCCATCAAGGACAGGGCGAGACCCAGTACTTC,CASSVHQGQGETQYF
TRBV28,TRBJ1-2,.,.,TGTGCCAGCAGTTTATACGAGGGCATAAGGGGCTACACCTTC,CASSLYEGIRGYTF
TRBV6-5,TRBJ2-2,.,.,TGTGCCAGCAGTTACTTCGGGGGACGTATGGGCGGGGAGCTGTTTTTT,CASSYFGGRMGGELFF
TRBV9,TRBJ1-4,.,TRBD1,TGTGCCAGCAGCGTAAGCCCAGGGGGCATTGAAAAACTGTTTTTT,CASSVSPGGIEKLFF
TRBV24-1,TRBJ2-3,.,TRBD1,TGTGCCACCAGTCTCGGGACAGGAGGAGGAGATACGCAGTATTTT,CATSLGTGGGDTQYF
TRBV11-2,TRBJ2-7,.,.,TGTGCCAGCAGCTTAGACCAATCCTACGAGCAGTACTTC,CASSLDQSYEQYF
TRBV4-3,TRBJ1-4,.,.,TGCGCCAGCACCAGGGAAGGAGAAAAACTGTTTTTT,CASTREGEKLFF
TRBV18,TRBJ2-3,.,TRBD1,TGTGCCAGCTCACCAGCTCCGGGACAGGGGGCGTCGAGCACAGATACGCAGTATTTT,CASSPAPGQGASSTDTQYF
TRBV19,TRBJ1-5,.,TRBD1,TGTGCCAGTCGGACAGGGGAGGAAAATCAGCCCCAGCATTTT,CASRTGEENQPQHF
TRBV7-2,TRBJ2-7,.,.,TGTGCACCGGGGCAGGGGGGACGCGAGCAGTACTTC,CAPGQGGREQYF
TRBV6-5,TRBJ1-4,.,TRBD1,TGTGCCAGCCGGCGGACAGGGGGTGGTGAAAAACTGTTTTTT,CASRRTGGGEKLFF
TRBV7-2,TRBJ2-1,.,TRBD1,TGTGCCAGCAGCTTAGAGGGACAGGGGTTCAATGAGCAGTTCTTC,CASSLEGQGFNEQFF
TRBV11-1,TRBJ1-1,.,.,TGTGCCAGCAGCTTTAGGCCACAGGGGAACACTGAAGCTTTCTTT,CASSFRPQGNTEAFF
TRBV5-8,TRBJ1-2,once,.,TGTGCCAGCAGCTTGGACAGGGTGAACTATGGCTACACCTTC,CASSLDRVNYGYTF
TRBV10-1,TRBJ2-7,.,TRBD2,TGCGCCAGCAGTGATAGCCTAGCGGGGGGGCGCGAGCAGTACTTC,CASSDSLAGGREQYF
TRBV9,TRBJ1-1,.,TRBD1,TGTGCCAGCAGCGCCGCAAGGGGGCGGACTGAAGCTTTCTTT,CASSAARGRTEAFF
TRBV28,TRBJ1-3,once,.,TGTGCCAGCAGTTTGACAAGTTTCTCGGGAAACACCATATATTTT,CASSLTSFSGNTIYF
TRBV28,TRBJ1-4,.,TRBD1,TGTGCCAGCAGTTGGACAGGGTTGTGGTCCCGGGACAATGAAAAACTGTTTTTT,CASSWTGLWSRDNEKLFF
TRBV7-6,TRBJ2-3,.,.,TGTGCCAGCAGCCCCCGTGGCCCTAGCACAGATACGCAGTATTTT,CASSPRGPSTDTQYF